Presented here are 28 T cell receptor beta chains from one specimen sequenced in a study of blood T cell repertoires in COVID-19. Sequencing was performed with immunoSEQ multiplex PCR; in TCRdb, only in-frame clones are kept and a portion is missing. The repertoire consists of 200,000 or so clones, with 80% to 90% occurring once and the leading ten covering roughly 5.3%. Sequencing was performed on peripheral blood. The receptors shown here come from a woman aged 60-70 years who had recovered from COVID-19.

This clone occurred a few times. The V call is TRBV7-8, the J call TRBJ2-1, with D tentatively TRBD1 (7 bases). The CDR3 sequence is 14 residues long. Germline CDR1 SGHVS, CDR2 FQNEAQ. The V gene lost 4 bases and the J gene lost 7 bases, with 14 bases spanning the gap. The CDR3 loop reads CASSSNAGGNEQFF. The CDR3 DNA reads TGTGCCAGCAGCTCGAACGCAGGGGGGAATGAGCAGTTCTTC.

The chain couples TRBV9 to TRBJ1-1; no definite D call. CDR1 is SGDLS and CDR2 is YYNGEE in the germline V gene. The ends were cut back, 2 bases at V and 4 bases at J, with 9 bases in the middle. The CDR3 is 13 residues long. The CDR3 here is CASSVRETTEAFF. DNA for the CDR3: TGTGCCAGCAGCGTTAGGGAGACCACTGAAGCTTTCTTT.

Only one count was recorded for this clone. The genes are TRBV5-1 and TRBJ2-3, with 12 bases lining up with TRBD1. Germline CDR1 is SGHRS and CDR2 is YFSETQ. With V trimmed by 3 bases and J by 3 bases, 5 bases remained unmatched. The CDR3 is made up of 16 amino acids. The CDR3 region is CASSWGQGASTDTQYF. For the CDR3, the DNA is TGCGCCAGCAGCTGGGGACAGGGGGCAAGTACAGATACGCAGTATTTT. The variable domain in full, with the rest retrieved from reference TRBV5-1 and TRBJ2-3, is KAGVTQTPRYLIKTRGQQVTLSCSPISGHRSVSWYQQTPGQGLQFLFEYFSETQRNKGNFPGRFSGRQFSNSRSEMNVSTLELGDSALYLCASSWGQGASTDTQYFGPGTRLTVL.

This clone has at least ten counts. CDR3 sequence: CASSEAAGGGAFF. The CDR3, as DNA: TGTGCCAGCAGTGAAGCAGCGGGCGGGGGAGCTTTCTTT. This chain links TRBV2 with TRBJ1-1, with a possible D match to TRBD1 (5 bases). This CDR3 comprises 13 residues. Trimming took 0 bases from V and 10 from J, leaving 12 bases between them. Germline lookup yields CDR1 SNHLY and CDR2 FYNNEI.

This clone has a handful of counts. This chain uses TRBV3-1 (or the pseudogene TRBV3-2) with TRBJ1-1; TRBD1 might be the D (6 bases). The CDR3 extends over 13 amino acids. V dropped 2 bases and J dropped 8 bases, with 12 bases sitting between them. Germline CDR1 is LGHDT and CDR2 is YNNKEL (reference sequence). The CDR3 region is CASSQLRGGEAFF. In DNA, the CDR3 is TGTGCCAGCAGCCAATTGAGGGGGGGAGAAGCTTTCTTT.

This clone came up a few times. The V gene is TRBV4-1, the J gene TRBJ2-2, with D maybe TRBD2 (5 bases). The CDR3 covers 17 residues. The V end was cut by 4 bases, the J end by 1 base, with 16 bases between. Germline V gene data show CDR1 as MGHRA and CDR2 as YSYEKL. The CDR3 DNA is TGCGCCAGCAGCCCAGGCCCAGCGGAAATGAACACCGGGGAGCTGTTTTTT. Protein product: CASSPGPAEMNTGELFF.

The V gene is TRBV9, the J gene TRBJ1-3, with D unresolved. This CDR3 is 15 amino acids long. V was pared by 0 bases and J by 4 bases, with 11 bases between. The germline V gene has CDR1 SGDLS and CDR2 YYNGEE. CDR3 sequence reads: CASSVDPGEGNTIYF. The DNA of the CDR3 is TGTGCCAGCAGCGTAGACCCGGGAGAAGGAAACACCATATATTTT. Based on the CDR3 plus reference TRBV9 and TRBJ1-3, the full variable domain is DSGVTQTPKHLITATGQRVTLRCSPRSGDLSVYWYQQSLDQGLQFLIQYYNGEERAKGNILERFSAQQFPDLHSELNLSSLELGDSALYFCASSVDPGEGNTIYFGEGSWLTVV.

The chain recombines TRBV19 with TRBJ2-3; 12 nucleotides align to TRBD1. J lost 4 bases, V lost 6 bases, and 8 bases had no gene match. CDR1 and CDR2 from the germline V gene are LNHDA and SQIVND (reference sequence). The CDR3 sequence is 16 residues long. Here the CDR3 reads CASRGDRGRSSDTQYF. The CDR3 coding sequence is TGTGCCAGTAGGGGGGACAGGGGGCGTTCTTCAGATACGCAGTATTTT.

This rearrangement joins TRBV3-1 (or the pseudogene TRBV3-2) to TRBJ2-1, with 14 bases lining up with TRBD2. This CDR3 comprises 15 residues. CDR1 is LGHDT and CDR2 is YNNKEL in the germline V gene (reference sequence). The trim removed 4 bases at V and 9 bases at J, leaving 5 bases unmatched. The CDR3 loop is CASSPGLAGGPEQFF. In DNA, the CDR3 is TGTGCCAGCAGCCCTGGACTAGCGGGGGGCCCTGAGCAGTTCTTC.

This chain uses TRBV5-6 with TRBJ1-4, with TRBD1 matching 9 bases. CDR1 and CDR2 from the germline V gene are SGHDT and YYEEEE. The J segment lost 7 bases and the V segment lost 4 bases, leaving 8 bases of the junction unmatched. CDR3 length equals 15 residues. DNA of the CDR3: TGTGCCAGCAGCCCCCGGACAGGGGTTAGTGAAAAACTGTTTTTT. Residues: CASSPRTGVSEKLFF.

In nucleotides, the CDR3 is TGTGCCAGTGGCGGGACGGTGGGGTCACCCCTCCACTTT. It codes for CASGGTVGSPLHF. The V call is TRBV19, the J call TRBJ1-6; D perhaps matches TRBD1 (5 bases). V lost 8 bases to trimming and J lost 10 bases, with 15 bases between them. Germline assignment: CDR1 LNHDA and CDR2 SQIVND (reference sequence). The CDR3 has 13 residues.

In this sample, this clone turned up a few times. The rearrangement joins TRBV18 to TRBJ1-3; 7 bases map to TRBD1. CDR3 size: 15 residues. Per germline, CDR1 KGHSH and CDR2 LQKENI. Trimming cost V 6 bases and J 0 bases; bases outside gene matches: 5. Here the CDR3 reads CASSARDSSGNTIYF. CDR3 nucleotides: TGTGCCAGCTCCGCAAGGGACAGCTCTGGAAACACCATATATTTT.

The rearrangement uses TRBV6-2 or TRBV6-3 and TRBJ2-3; 8 bases are shared with TRBD1. The CDR3 consists of 14 residues. Germline V gives CDR1 MNHEY, CDR2 SVGEGT. Trimming at V came to 5 bases and at J to 2 bases, leaving 3 bases not matched to a gene. This CDR3 is CASSAGGYTDTQYF. The CDR3 DNA sequence: TGTGCCAGCAGTGCAGGGGGCTACACAGATACGCAGTATTTT.

V is TRBV5-5 and J is TRBJ2-7; tentative D call: TRBD2 (5 bases). CDR3 length: 15 amino acids. V lost 4 bases and J 2 bases, leaving 16 bases between the germline ends. Germline lookup yields CDR1 SGHKS and CDR2 YYEKEE (reference sequence). CDR3 nucleotides: TGTGCCAGCAGCCCGGACTGGCGGGCCGCCTACGAGCAGTACTTC. Protein sequence: CASSPDWRAAYEQYF.

The CDR3 spells CASSQDWGGQPQHF. The CDR3 DNA reads as TGTGCCAGCAGCCAGGACTGGGGAGGGCAGCCCCAGCATTTT. The chain is built from TRBV3-1 (or the pseudogene TRBV3-2) and TRBJ1-5, with D unresolved. The CDR3 length is 14 residues. V was shortened by 3 bases and J by 7 bases, with 13 bases between the two germline ends. The V gene's germline CDR1 is LGHDT and CDR2 YNNKEL (reference sequence).

This chain connects TRBV19 to TRBJ2-2; 9 bases line up with TRBD1. Germline-derived CDR1 and CDR2 are LNHDA and SQIVND (reference sequence). This CDR3 is built from 15 residues. V lost 3 bases, J lost 5 bases, and 4 bases stayed unmatched. The chain's CDR3 is CASSIGTGRTGELFF. The CDR3 DNA reads TGTGCCAGTAGTATCGGGACAGGGAGGACCGGGGAGCTGTTTTTT.

V and J are TRBV2 and TRBJ1-2; TRBD1 matches at 7 bases. V lost 5 bases and J lost 3; bases outside the gene matches: 3. The CDR3 is made up of 13 amino acids. From germline, CDR1 is SNHLY and CDR2 FYNNEI. CDR3 DNA sequence: TGTGCCAGCAGTAGACAGGGACACTATGGCTACACCTTC. It translates to CASSRQGHYGYTF.

The J gene is TRBJ2-3, the V gene TRBV15, with 7 bases fitting TRBD1. The CDR3 consists of 14 residues. The V gene end was trimmed by 5 bases and the J gene end by 0 bases; junction bases not matched to a gene: 2. The germline gives CDR1 LNHNV, CDR2 YYDKDF (reference sequence). The CDR3 reads CATSDRASTDTQYF. Here the CDR3 DNA reads TGTGCCACCAGCGACAGGGCAAGCACAGATACGCAGTATTTT.

The rearrangement joins TRBV5-4 to TRBJ2-5; D might be TRBD2 (7 bases). The CDR3 has 15 amino acids. V was shortened by 6 bases and J by 1 base, with 16 bases between the two germline ends. Germline V gene sequence: CDR1 SGHNT, CDR2 YYREEE (reference sequence). The CDR3 DNA sequence: TGTGCCAGCATGATAGGGGGGGAACTCCAAGAGACCCAGTACTTC. Its protein product is CASMIGGELQETQYF.

V and J are TRBV30 and TRBJ2-7; possible D gene TRBD1, 5 bases. V was shortened by 1 base and J by 3 bases, with 10 bases between the two germline ends. The CDR3 is made up of 13 amino acids. Germline-derived CDR1 and CDR2 are GTSNPN and SVGIG (reference sequence). As DNA, the CDR3 is TGTGCCTGGAGTGAGGGCAGGGTCTACGAGCAGTACTTC. Amino acids: CAWSEGRVYEQYF.

The gene calls are TRBV19 and TRBJ2-7, with a weak D call TRBD2 (5 bases). Per germline, CDR1 LNHDA and CDR2 SQIVND (reference sequence). This CDR3 contains 15 residues. Trimming took off 6 bases at V and 3 bases at J, with 18 bases between the two ends. CDR3 sequence (DNA): TGTGCCAGTAGCCCTGGCACGATTAGCGACTACGAGCAGTACTTC. It is translated as CASSPGTISDYEQYF. Full variable domain (rest looked up from reference TRBV19 and TRBJ2-7): DGGITQSPKYLFRKEGQNVTLSCEQNLNHDAMYWYRQDPGQGLRLIYYSQIVNDFQKGDIAEGYSVSREKKESFPLTVTSAQKNPTAFYLCASSPGTISDYEQYFGPGTRLTVT.

The rearrangement uses TRBV12-3 or TRBV12-4 and TRBJ1-1; a possible D gene is TRBD1 (5 bases). V was shortened by 8 bases and J by 3 bases, with 7 bases between the two germline ends. The CDR3 contains 11 residues. CDR3 sequence: CASSRDTEAFF. The CDR3 nucleotides read TGTGCCAGCTCCAGGGACACTGAAGCTTTCTTT.

The chain links TRBV6-1 to TRBJ1-2; TRBD1 agrees at 9 bases. Trimming removed 7 bases from V and 7 bases from J; junction bases left unmatched: 4. The CDR3 totals 12 residues. The germline gives CDR1 MNHNS, CDR2 SASEGT. The CDR3 DNA reads TGTGCCAGCAAGGGACAGGGAGGTGGCTACACCTTC. Translation gives CASKGQGGGYTF.

This CDR3 reads CASRKAGGTYNEQFF. DNA for the CDR3: TGTGCCAGCAGGAAAGCGGGGGGAACCTACAATGAGCAGTTCTTC. The chain employs TRBV2 and TRBJ2-1; TRBD2 matches at 9 bases. J was trimmed by 2 bases and V by 6 bases; bases with no gene match: 5. The CDR3 contains 15 residues. Germline V gene data show CDR1 as SNHLY and CDR2 as FYNNEI.

This chain connects TRBV15 to TRBJ2-4, with a possible D match to TRBD2 (6 bases). CDR3 length equals 16 residues. Trimming left V 3 bases short and J 0 bases short, with 12 bases between. The germline V gene has CDR1 LNHNV and CDR2 YYDKDF (reference sequence). As DNA, the CDR3 is TGTGCCACCAGCAGGGAACCGGGGGTAGCCAAAAACATTCAGTACTTC. This codes for CATSREPGVAKNIQYF.

This chain joins TRBV9 and TRBJ2-1; D possibly corresponds to TRBD1 (6 bases). V was pared by 0 bases and J by 4 bases, with 11 bases between. The CDR3 loop spans 15 amino acids. Germline CDR1 is SGDLS and CDR2 is YYNGEE. The DNA of the CDR3 is TGTGCCAGCAGCGTAGACCCCGGGACATACAATGAGCAGTTCTTC. This sequence encodes CASSVDPGTYNEQFF. The whole variable domain, remainder taken from reference TRBV9 and TRBJ2-1, is DSGVTQTPKHLITATGQRVTLRCSPRSGDLSVYWYQQSLDQGLQFLIQYYNGEERAKGNILERFSAQQFPDLHSELNLSSLELGDSALYFCASSVDPGTYNEQFFGPGTRLTVL.

This rearrangement joins TRBV6-4 to TRBJ2-1; possible D gene TRBD1, 5 bases. CDR1 and CDR2 (germline): MRHNA, SNTAGT. Trimming pared 2 bases from V and 1 base from J, leaving 12 bases between. CDR3 size: 16 residues. CDR3 sequence: CASSDLPGHSYNEQFF. DNA for the CDR3: TGTGCCAGCAGTGACCTACCAGGGCATTCCTACAATGAGCAGTTCTTC.

The chain couples TRBV6-5 to TRBJ1-2; no firm D call. The V end lost 6 bases, the J end lost 8 bases, and 19 bases lay between the germline ends. Germline loops: CDR1 MNHEY, CDR2 SVGAGI. The CDR3 contains 14 residues. This chain's CDR3 is CASSPLLGAGGYTF. In DNA, the CDR3 is TGTGCCAGCAGCCCACTCCTGGGAGCGGGCGGCTACACCTTC.